Shown below are 21 T cell receptor beta chains from a single sample sequenced in a study of early T cells in non-severe SARS-CoV-2 infection. TCRdb reprocessed the 5' RACE reads via MiXCR and lists one record per CDR3 protein. The sample comprises over 70,000 distinct CDR3 sequences, approximately 14% of which are singletons, and around 3.7% rests with the top ten. Sequenced material: whole blood, taken at baseline. Receptors were obtained from an adult who was a healthcare worker with PCR-confirmed SARS-CoV-2 infection or an uninfected control (not recorded which).

The chain has TRBV5-1 and TRBJ2-7; D possibly corresponds to TRBD2 (5 bases). Germline lookup yields CDR1 SGHRS and CDR2 YFSETQ. Trimming stripped 4 bases from V and 2 bases from J, with 31 bases between. There are 20 residues in the CDR3. The chain's CDR3 is CASSPRTARQAVSLTYEQYF. DNA for the CDR3: TGCGCCAGCAGCCCCCGGACGGCCCGCCAAGCGGTCTCCCTAACCTACGAGCAGTACTTC.

This clonotype was observed a few times. The CDR3 region has the DNA TGTGCCAGCAGTTCATTCCGGGACCGATCCTACGAGCAGTACTTC. Amino acid sequence: CASSSFRDRSYEQYF. This chain uses TRBV28 with TRBJ2-7; D is tentatively TRBD1 or TRBD2 (5 bases each). Germline CDR1 reads MDHEN; CDR2 reads SYDVKM. The CDR3 loop spans 15 amino acids. The germline V and J ends were trimmed by 4 bases and 1 base, with 14 bases remaining between them.

For this clonotype: This CDR3 is missing its conserved last phenylalanine or tryptophan, likely due to a read error. The limits of the CDR3 on the DNA are not certain, so only TCRdb's listed CDR3 is given. V is TRBV3-1 and J is TRBJ2-7; TRBD1 is the table's D call, not checked against the DNA. CDR1 is LGHDT and CDR2 is YNNKEL in the germline V gene (reference sequence). The CDR3 spans 12 residues, counting both ends. This CDR3 is CASSQGDGAPLL.

The chain has TRBV29-1 and TRBJ1-5; D unresolved. V was cut by 6 bases and J by 10 bases, with 7 bases left in between. The CDR3 is 9 residues long. Germline V CDR1 and CDR2: SQVTM, ANQGSEA. CDR3 nucleotides: TGCAGCGTCCCAGTACCCCAGCATTTT. Encoded protein: CSVPVPQHF.

The table lists this clonotype with many counts. The chain carries TRBV5-1 and TRBJ2-7, with D maybe TRBD1 (5 bases). The germline V gene encodes CDR1 SGHRS and CDR2 YFSETQ. CDR3 size: 16 residues. Trimming took 4 bases from V and 0 from J, leaving 17 bases between them. The CDR3 sequence is CASSPELGVHSYEQYF. The CDR3 DNA is TGCGCCAGCAGCCCCGAGTTAGGGGTACACTCCTACGAGCAGTACTTC.

This clonotype occurred many times. This rearrangement joins TRBV20-1 to TRBJ2-7; TRBD2 matches 11 bases. The CDR3 is made up of 20 amino acids. Germline CDR1 and CDR2: DFQATT and SNEGSKA (reference sequence). V gave up 1 base and J gave up 9 bases; unmatched junction bases: 26. The CDR3 region is CSARAPSGDSGRDTKLRQYF. The DNA of the CDR3 is TGCAGTGCTAGAGCTCCCTCGGGGGATAGCGGGAGGGATACGAAATTACGGCAGTACTTC.

This clonotype was seen many times. The chain has TRBV7-2 and TRBJ2-7; 10 nucleotides align to TRBD2. The CDR3 has 15 residues. CDR1 and CDR2 (germline): SGHTA, FQGNSA. Trimming at V came to 4 bases and at J to 3 bases, leaving 6 bases not matched to a gene. The CDR3 protein is CASSWGAGGNYEQYF. DNA of the CDR3: TGTGCCAGCAGCTGGGGAGCGGGAGGGAACTACGAGCAGTACTTC.

The rearrangement links TRBV7-2 to TRBJ1-5; the match to TRBD1 covers 7 bases. J was trimmed by 0 bases and V by 1 base; bases with no gene match: 6. Germline assignment: CDR1 SGHTA and CDR2 FQGNSA. CDR3 length: 17 residues. CDR3 protein: CASSLVGTAYSNQPQHF. For the CDR3, the DNA is TGTGCCAGCAGCTTAGTTGGGACAGCGTATAGCAATCAGCCCCAGCATTTT.

In this sample, this clonotype turned up a few times. Here the CDR3 reads CASNTGGFVEQFF. As DNA, the CDR3 is TGTGCCAGCAATACAGGGGGCTTTGTAGAGCAGTTCTTC. The chain links TRBV25-1 to TRBJ2-1, with 9 bases lining up with TRBD1. Trimming removed 7 bases from V and 10 bases from J; junction bases left unmatched: 8. Germline CDR1 reads MGHDK; CDR2 reads SYGVNS. The length of the CDR3 is 13 residues.

This clonotype was counted a few times. V usage is TRBV28 and J usage is TRBJ1-2, with 11 bases matching TRBD1. The CDR3 is made up of 13 amino acids. CDR1 and CDR2 (germline): MDHEN, SYDVKM. The J segment lost 7 bases and the V segment lost 10 bases, leaving 8 bases of the junction unmatched. CDR3 sequence: CAITDRGRSGYTF. CDR3 nucleotides: TGTGCCATTACGGACAGGGGGCGATCTGGCTACACCTTC.

The chain combines TRBV7-9 with TRBJ1-2, with D possibly TRBD1 on 5 matching bases. Trimming removed 1 base from V and 2 bases from J, with 14 bases in between. The CDR3 has 16 amino acids. Looked up from germline, CDR1 is SEHNR and CDR2 is FQNEAQ (reference sequence). The CDR3 nucleotides are TGTGCCAGCAGCTTAGGAGCTGTGGGACTAAACTATGGCTACACCTTC. It yields the protein CASSLGAVGLNYGYTF. The entire variable domain, with the rest obtained from reference TRBV7-9 and TRBJ1-2, is as follows: DTGVSQNPRHKITKRGQNVTFRCDPISEHNRLYWYRQTLGQGPEFLTYFQNEAQLEKSRLLSDRFSAERPKGSFSTLEIQRTEQGDSAMYLCASSLGAVGLNYGYTFGSGTRLTVV.

The chain recombines TRBV28 with TRBJ1-1; 10 positions match TRBD1. From germline, CDR1 is MDHEN and CDR2 SYDVKM. J was trimmed by 7 bases and V by 5 bases; bases with no gene match: 10. The CDR3 extends over 15 amino acids. The CDR3, as DNA: TGTGCCAGCAGTCACGCCGGGACAGGGGATTTTGAAGCTTTCTTT. Residues: CASSHAGTGDFEAFF.

The chain uses TRBV24-1 and TRBJ2-3; D is possibly TRBD2 (6 bases). The CDR3 extends over 14 amino acids. The germline gives CDR1 KGHDR, CDR2 SFDVKD. V dropped 9 bases and J dropped 3 bases, with 15 bases sitting between them. CDR3: CATYREMRTDTQYF. The CDR3 DNA reads as TGTGCCACCTACCGGGAGATGAGAACAGATACGCAGTATTTT.

This clonotype was seen many times. The rearrangement uses TRBV29-1 and TRBJ2-4, with D perhaps matching TRBD2 (6 bases). The length of the CDR3 is 16 residues. The V and J ends lost 5 bases and 0 bases respectively, with 17 bases between them. Per germline, CDR1 SQVTM and CDR2 ANQGSEA. Here the CDR3 DNA reads TGCAGCGTTCCTCCCCCGGGGGTAGTAGCCAAAAACATTCAGTACTTC. Encoded protein: CSVPPPGVVAKNIQYF.

In this sample, this clonotype turned up a few times. The chain uses TRBV20-1 and TRBJ2-3; 10 bases align to TRBD2. The V segment lost 6 bases and the J segment 1 base; nucleotides outside the gene matches: 4. In germline, CDR1 is DFQATT, CDR2 SNEGSKA (reference sequence). The CDR3 has 14 residues. The CDR3 is CSAISGGGTDTQYF. Written as DNA, the CDR3 is TGCAGTGCCATAAGCGGGGGGGGCACAGATACGCAGTATTTT.

Many counts were recorded for this clonotype. The V call is TRBV10-1, the J call TRBJ2-2; D possibly corresponds to TRBD1 (5 bases). V lost 5 bases to trimming and J lost 0 bases, with 7 bases between them. Germline assignment: CDR1 WNHNN and CDR2 SYGVQD (reference sequence). CDR3 length equals 14 residues. As DNA, the CDR3 is TGCGCCAGCAGTCTAGGGGCGAACACCGGGGAGCTGTTTTTT. Translation: CASSLGANTGELFF.

This chain links TRBV27 with TRBJ2-7; D not resolved. The CDR3 length is 16 residues. CDR1 is MNHEY and CDR2 is SMNVEV in the germline V gene (reference sequence). The ends were cut back, 0 bases at V and 0 bases at J, with 12 bases in the middle. CDR3: CASSLSAAFRSYEQYF. The CDR3 DNA sequence: TGTGCCAGCAGTTTATCGGCCGCGTTCCGCTCCTACGAGCAGTACTTC.

This clonotype appeared many times. The chain links TRBV13 to TRBJ2-1, with TRBD1 identical over 8 bases. V gave up 0 bases and J gave up 1 base; unmatched junction bases: 5. This CDR3 contains 17 residues. The germline gives CDR1 PRHDT, CDR2 FYEKMQ (reference sequence). The CDR3 DNA sequence: TGTGCCAGCAGCTTAGGCCGACAGGGGAGGTCCTACAATGAGCAGTTCTTC. It specifies CASSLGRQGRSYNEQFF.

This sequence joins TRBV19 and TRBJ2-1, with TRBD1 as a possible D gene (6 bases). The V end lost 0 bases, the J end lost 4 bases, and 10 bases lay between the germline ends. The germline CDR1 and CDR2 sequences are LNHDA and SQIVND (reference sequence). The CDR3 is 15 residues long. Here the CDR3 reads CASSIETGNYNEQFF. In DNA form, the CDR3 reads TGTGCCAGTAGTATAGAAACAGGGAATTACAATGAGCAGTTCTTC.

The gene calls are TRBV20-1 and TRBJ2-7; 11 nucleotides agree with TRBD2. The trim removed 3 bases at V and 5 bases at J, leaving 6 bases unmatched. Germline CDR1 reads DFQATT; CDR2 reads SNEGSKA (reference sequence). The CDR3 runs to 14 residues. The CDR3 loop is CSARPSGRLHEQYF. CDR3 nucleotide sequence: TGCAGTGCTAGGCCTAGCGGGAGGCTGCACGAGCAGTACTTC.

This clonotype was seen more than once but under ten times. The rearrangement links TRBV28 to TRBJ2-1, with 10 bases fitting TRBD2. This CDR3 has 16 residues. Per germline, CDR1 MDHEN and CDR2 SYDVKM. Trimming at V came to 5 bases and at J to 5 bases, leaving 9 bases not matched to a gene. The CDR3 protein is CASSQNSGRGHNEQFF. The CDR3 region has the DNA TGTGCCAGCAGTCAAAACAGCGGGAGGGGCCACAATGAGCAGTTCTTC.